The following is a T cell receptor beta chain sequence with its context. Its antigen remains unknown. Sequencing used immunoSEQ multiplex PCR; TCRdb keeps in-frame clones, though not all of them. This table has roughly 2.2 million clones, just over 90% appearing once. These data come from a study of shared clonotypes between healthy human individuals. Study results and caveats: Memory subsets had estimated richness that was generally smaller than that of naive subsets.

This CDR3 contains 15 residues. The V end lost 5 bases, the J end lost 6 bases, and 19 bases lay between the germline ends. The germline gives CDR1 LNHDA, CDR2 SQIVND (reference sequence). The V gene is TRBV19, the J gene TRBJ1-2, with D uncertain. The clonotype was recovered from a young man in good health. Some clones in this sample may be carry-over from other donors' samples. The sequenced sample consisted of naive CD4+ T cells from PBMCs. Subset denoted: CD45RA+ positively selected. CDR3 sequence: CASSYHTGAGDGYTF. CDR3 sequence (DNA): TGTGCCAGTAGTTATCATACGGGAGCTGGGGATGGCTACACCTTC.